The 21 T cell receptor beta chains given below trace back to one sample, sequenced in a study of T cell responses to AZD1222 COVID-19 vaccine. The repertoire was sequenced with immunoSEQ multiplex PCR; TCRdb's copy has only in-frame clones and lacks some. The data contain 75,000 to 95,000 clones, over 75% of them singletons. The sample here was peripheral blood, taken on day 0 of AZD1222 vaccination. The receptors were sampled from an adult in good health.

This chain connects TRBV7-9 to TRBJ2-7; no clear D gene. Germline CDR1 reads SEHNR; CDR2 reads FQNEAQ (reference sequence). CDR3 length: 13 residues. The V end was cut by 2 bases, the J end by 0 bases, with 5 bases between. The CDR3, as DNA: TGTGCCAGCAGCTTAAGTACCTCCTACGAGCAGTACGTC. This gives the protein CASSLSTSYEQYV.

The chain combines TRBV2 with TRBJ1-6; D might be TRBD1 (5 bases). Germline V gene sequence: CDR1 SNHLY, CDR2 FYNNEI. This CDR3 comprises 13 residues. The V gene lost 5 bases and the J gene lost 7 bases, with 9 bases spanning the gap. CDR3 amino acids: CASSRDRNSPLHF. CDR3 nucleotide sequence: TGTGCCAGCAGTAGGGACCGAAATTCACCCCTCCACTTT.

This clone occurred a few times. Other DNA sequences within the sample encode an identical CDR3. The chain joins TRBV28 to TRBJ1-2, with unresolved D. Trimming pared 2 bases from V and 4 bases from J, leaving 5 bases between. Germline V gene lookup returns CDR1 MDHEN and CDR2 SYDVKM. The CDR3 runs 12 residues. CDR3 sequence reads: CASSLMSYGYTF. The CDR3 region has the DNA TGTGCCAGCAGTTTAATGAGCTATGGCTACACCTTC.

The chain has TRBV24-1 and TRBJ2-1; 14 nucleotides line up with TRBD2. Unmatched junction bases numbered 5, after V lost 2 bases and J lost 6 bases. CDR1 and CDR2 from the germline V gene are KGHDR and SFDVKD. This CDR3 region has 17 residues. CDR3 loop: CATSDSQGLAGVNEQFF. CDR3 nucleotides: TGTGCCACCAGTGATTCCCAGGGACTAGCGGGAGTCAATGAGCAGTTCTTC.

The J gene is TRBJ2-6, the V gene TRBV19, with D hard to call. The CDR3 totals 13 residues. V gave up 7 bases and J gave up 3 bases, with 7 bases separating them. CDR1 is LNHDA and CDR2 is SQIVND in the germline V gene (reference sequence). The CDR3 nucleotides read TGTGCCAGTACCGAGTATGGGGCCAACGTCCTGACTTTC. This encodes CASTEYGANVLTF.

This sequence joins TRBV12-3 or TRBV12-4 and TRBJ2-2, with D uncertain. There are 13 residues in the CDR3. V was shortened by 4 bases and J by 6 bases, with 9 bases between the two germline ends. The CDR3 here is CASSSGGPGELFF. The CDR3 DNA sequence: TGTGCCAGCAGTTCGGGCGGTCCCGGGGAGCTGTTTTTT.

The chain employs TRBV7-8 and TRBJ2-1; D is ambiguous. The germline gives CDR1 SGHVS, CDR2 FQNEAQ. The V end lost 0 bases, the J end lost 5 bases, and 5 bases lay between the germline ends. The CDR3 loop spans 13 amino acids. CDR3 sequence reads: CASSLAMDNEQFF. CDR3 sequence (DNA): TGTGCCAGCAGCTTAGCGATGGACAATGAGCAGTTCTTC.

The V call is TRBV2, the J call TRBJ1-4; no clear D gene. Germline CDR1 reads SNHLY; CDR2 reads FYNNEI. The CDR3 length is 13 residues. V was clipped by 3 bases and J by 8 bases, with 10 bases between them. This chain's CDR3 is CASSDSVGEKLFF. For the CDR3, the DNA is TGTGCCAGCAGTGATAGTGTGGGGGAAAAACTGTTTTTT.

The genes are TRBV4-2 and TRBJ1-5; D remains unclear. Germline V CDR1 and CDR2: LGHNA, YNFKEQ. The V end was cut by 0 bases, the J end by 3 bases, with 6 bases between. This CDR3 spans 14 amino acids. DNA of the CDR3: TGTGCCAGCAGCCAAGATGGGAACAATCAGCCCCAGCATTTT. Amino acid sequence: CASSQDGNNQPQHF.

The rearrangement links TRBV27 to TRBJ2-5; D gene ambiguous. The CDR3 is 14 amino acids. The V gene's germline CDR1 is MNHEY and CDR2 SMNVEV (reference sequence). V lost 3 bases and J 0 bases, leaving 8 bases between the germline ends. This CDR3 reads CASSFEQHQETQYF. DNA for the CDR3: TGTGCCAGCAGTTTTGAACAGCACCAAGAGACCCAGTACTTC.

The V call is TRBV5-4, the J call TRBJ2-7, with D maybe TRBD2 (6 bases). The CDR3 has 17 residues. Deletions cut 3 bases from V and 3 bases from J, with 22 bases between. From germline, CDR1 is SGHNT and CDR2 YYREEE (reference sequence). This CDR3 reads CASSSGLYVGVLYEQYF. The CDR3 bases are TGTGCCAGCAGCTCGGGACTCTACGTTGGGGTCCTCTACGAGCAGTACTTC.

This chain links TRBV6-6 with TRBJ1-5; 9 bases fit TRBD1. V shed 5 bases, J shed 5 bases, and the junction held 13 bases outside the gene matches. Germline CDR1 is MNHNY and CDR2 is SVGAGI (reference sequence). This CDR3 has 17 amino acids. The DNA of the CDR3 is TGTGCCAGCAGTCCAAGGGGGACAGGGCCGGATGATCAGCCCCAGCATTTT. Translated, it gives CASSPRGTGPDDQPQHF.

The chain uses TRBV4-1 and TRBJ1-2; 9 bases agree with TRBD1. Trimming cost V 4 bases and J 7 bases; bases outside gene matches: 4. The CDR3 has 13 residues. Germline CDR1 and CDR2: MGHRA and YSYEKL. CDR3 nucleotides: TGCGCCAGCAGCCGGACAGGGGTGACTGGCTACACCTTC. This codes for CASSRTGVTGYTF.

V and J are TRBV4-2 and TRBJ2-1; D tentatively reads TRBD1 or TRBD2 (6 bases each). V lost 1 base to trimming and J lost 7 bases, with 14 bases between them. Germline CDR1 and CDR2: LGHNA and YNFKEQ. The CDR3 has 15 residues. The CDR3 bases are TGTGCCAGCAGCCAAGGGGGGGCCGGAGAAAATGAGCAGTTCTTC. Encoded protein: CASSQGGAGENEQFF.

V gene TRBV6-6 combines with J gene TRBJ2-7; a possible D gene is TRBD2 (7 bases). Looked up from germline, CDR1 is MNHNY and CDR2 is SVGAGI (reference sequence). V was pared by 6 bases and J by 7 bases, with 22 bases between. This CDR3 is built from 15 residues. CDR3 amino acids: CASSPIGAGAGEQYV. The CDR3 DNA reads as TGTGCCAGCAGCCCGATAGGCGCGGGGGCTGGGGAGCAGTACGTC.

The chain recombines TRBV7-8 with TRBJ1-1, with D perhaps matching TRBD1 (5 bases). Trimming stripped 6 bases from V and 3 bases from J, with 17 bases between. Germline CDR1 is SGHVS and CDR2 is FQNEAQ. The CDR3 is 15 amino acids. The CDR3: CASSSQGVADTEAFF. The CDR3 DNA reads as TGTGCCAGCAGTTCCCAGGGTGTGGCGGACACTGAAGCTTTCTTT.

The chain is built from TRBV16 and TRBJ1-1; D is unclear. Trimming stripped 4 bases from V and 6 bases from J, with 9 bases between. The germline V gene encodes CDR1 KGHSY and CDR2 FQNENV. The CDR3 runs to 12 residues. The DNA for the CDR3 is TGTGCCAGCAGCCGCGGACTACCTGAAGCTTTCTTT. The encoded protein is CASSRGLPEAFF.

The chain links TRBV6-2 or TRBV6-3 to TRBJ2-7; a possible D gene is TRBD2 (6 bases). The germline V gene has CDR1 MNHEY and CDR2 SVGEGT. Trimming cost V 4 bases and J 0 bases, with 22 bases left between them. This CDR3 comprises 18 residues. The CDR3 protein is CASSSGSGGRGSSYEQYF. The CDR3 coding sequence is TGTGCCAGCAGTTCGGGCTCCGGAGGGCGGGGAAGCTCCTACGAGCAGTACTTC.

The chain combines TRBV28 with TRBJ1-5, with unresolved D. Germline values: CDR1 MDHEN, CDR2 SYDVKM. There are 13 residues in the CDR3. V shed 5 bases and J shed 5 bases, with 10 bases lying between them. This chain's CDR3 is CASSNQWDQPQHF. CDR3 DNA sequence: TGTGCCAGCAGTAATCAATGGGATCAGCCCCAGCATTTT.

V and J are TRBV10-3 and TRBJ2-1, with TRBD1 as a possible D gene (7 bases). CDR1 ENHRY and CDR2 SYGVKD come from the germline V gene. This CDR3 region has 15 residues. V lost 0 bases and J 6 bases, leaving 12 bases between the germline ends. CDR3 amino acids: CAISESGGQRNEQFF. CDR3 DNA sequence: TGTGCCATCAGTGAGTCCGGGGGACAGCGCAATGAGCAGTTCTTC.

V is TRBV23-1 and J is TRBJ2-7; a weak D match, TRBD1 (5 bases). TRBV23-1 is given ORF status, its function remaining uncertain. This CDR3 is built from 16 residues. Trimming left V 2 bases short and J 1 base short, with 15 bases between. CDR3 sequence reads: CASSQRGRQFSYEQYV. For the CDR3, the DNA is TGCGCCAGCAGTCAAAGGGGCCGACAGTTTTCCTACGAGCAGTACGTC.